Listed below are T cell receptor beta chains from one sample, sequenced in a study of neurological immune-mediated disorders. TCRdb used MiXCR to reprocess the 5' RACE reads, holding one entry per CDR3 protein. The sample yields tens of thousands of distinct CDR3 sequences, about 4.2% seen once. Sequencing was done on a sample of PBMCs. The receptor source for this set is a man aged 50 or older with multiple sclerosis. CDR3s leave out the opening cysteine and the closing phenylalanine or tryptophan. The D gene is left open where the match is weak. Where a row states a size, it is once, few, many or the class of an expanded clone; other rows omit it.

J,size,V,D,CDR3
TRBJ2-3,many,TRBV20-1,TRBD2,SAPGGPDTQY
TRBJ2-3,few,TRBV10-3,-,AITRDQAQDTQY
TRBJ2-1,many,TRBV7-9,-,ASSPVAGFWDEQF
TRBJ2-1,many,TRBV29-1,-,SAPIGNEQF
TRBJ2-1,many,TRBV20-1,TRBD2,IPSPGTTYNEQF
TRBJ2-7,many,TRBV7-6,-,ASSLDPAYEQY
TRBJ2-5,-,TRBV6-5,TRBD1,ASSRQGRGAETQY
TRBJ2-7,medium-sized,TRBV28,TRBD2,ASSHRPGGEQY
TRBJ2-7,many,TRBV5-1,TRBD1,ASSLVSDRGFTYEQY
TRBJ2-2,many,TRBV6-2/TRBV6-3,-,ASSSDSQNTGELF
TRBJ1-2,many,TRBV5-1,-,ASSRGRSFYGYT
TRBJ2-1,-,TRBV11-2,-,ASSFRTDNYNEQF
TRBJ1-5,many,TRBV19,-,ASSIGPEPYQPQH
TRBJ1-2,many,TRBV7-2,-,ASSFGRAGYGYT
TRBJ2-7,-,TRBV7-2,-,ASSFTRETFYEQY
TRBJ2-3,many,TRBV20-1,-,SARGDTQY
TRBJ1-2,-,TRBV5-1,-,ASSLVAARVGYT
TRBJ1-5,many,TRBV28,TRBD1,ASKLAGGRQPQH
TRBJ2-2,many,TRBV7-2,-,ASSLTAFTGELF
TRBJ2-5,many,TRBV7-9,-,ASSLVTAQETQY
TRBJ2-3,many,TRBV3-1,TRBD1,ASSRNPRGTGLTDTQY
TRBJ2-3,few,TRBV28,TRBD2,ASQLAGVRPADTQY